The 21 T cell receptor beta chains presented below share a single source sample, sequenced in a study of CD8 T cells in ankylosing spondylitis. TCRdb used MiXCR to reprocess the 5' RACE reads, holding one entry per CDR3 protein. The data contain 300,000 to 400,000 distinct CDR3 sequences, approximately 20% of them singletons. The sequenced sample was blood, either unsorted or a sorted T cell fraction (not recorded which). Receptor source: a male donor with ankylosing spondylitis or in good health (not recorded which).

This chain links TRBV10-3 with TRBJ1-5; D is undetermined. Trimming took 0 bases from V and 0 from J, leaving 6 bases between them. CDR3 length equals 15 residues. From germline, CDR1 is ENHRY and CDR2 SYGVKD. CDR3 nucleotides: TGTGCCATCAGTGAGTCGGTGGTTAGCAATCAGCCCCAGCATTTT. Translated, it gives CAISESVVSNQPQHF.

This clonotype was seen more than once but under ten times. The chain combines TRBV7-4 with TRBJ1-4; D possibly corresponds to TRBD1 (5 bases). The CDR3 length is 16 residues. V was cut by 1 base and J by 4 bases, with 13 bases left in between. Germline values: CDR1 SGHVT, CDR2 SQSDAQ. CDR3 nucleotides: TGTGCCAGCAGCTTAGGGGGCAGCCATTATAATGAAAAACTGTTTTTT. Encoded protein: CASSLGGSHYNEKLFF.

V is TRBV29-1 and J is TRBJ2-7, with unresolved D. The V end was cut by 1 base, the J end by 0 bases, with 7 bases between. There are 13 residues in the CDR3. Looked up from germline, CDR1 is SQVTM and CDR2 is ANQGSEA. CDR3 region: CSVEGLSSYEQYF. The CDR3 nucleotides are TGCAGCGTTGAAGGCCTAAGCTCCTACGAGCAGTACTTC.

The chain combines TRBV20-1 with TRBJ2-2, with no clear D. Germline V gives CDR1 DFQATT, CDR2 SNEGSKA (reference sequence). The CDR3 totals 13 residues. Trimming shortened V by 5 bases and J by 3 bases, and 10 bases separated the two germline ends. Written as DNA, the CDR3 is TGCAGTGCTCCCGGGCCCTACACCGGGGAGCTGTTTTTT. It is translated as CSAPGPYTGELFF.

The chain has TRBV30 and TRBJ2-7, with a tentative D call TRBD1 (5 bases). CDR1 and CDR2 (germline): GTSNPN, SVGIG (reference sequence). Deletions cut 4 bases from V and 2 bases from J, with 12 bases between. This CDR3 contains 13 residues. The CDR3, as DNA: TGTGCCTGGAATCAGGGCTCAACCTACGAGCAGTACTTC. Its translation is CAWNQGSTYEQYF.

The rearrangement links TRBV7-9 to TRBJ2-1, with D possibly TRBD2 on 6 matching bases. Trimming pared 5 bases from V and 10 bases from J, leaving 15 bases between. Germline V CDR1 and CDR2: SEHNR, FQNEAQ (reference sequence). This CDR3 contains 13 residues. CDR3 sequence: CASSRPGDGEQFF. The CDR3 DNA follows: TGTGCCAGCAGCCGACCGGGGGATGGGGAGCAGTTCTTC.

The chain joins TRBV9 to TRBJ2-1; 8 bases match TRBD1. Unmatched junction bases numbered 6, after V lost 0 bases and J lost 7 bases. The germline V gene encodes CDR1 SGDLS and CDR2 YYNGEE. The CDR3 covers 15 residues. The CDR3 reads CASSVGGQATNEQFF. Written as DNA, the CDR3 is TGTGCCAGCAGCGTAGGGGGACAGGCTACAAATGAGCAGTTCTTC.

This clonotype was counted ten times or more. V and J are TRBV4-1 and TRBJ2-5, with D perhaps TRBD2 (5 bases). Germline CDR1 reads MGHRA; CDR2 reads YSYEKL. Between the trimmed V and J ends, which lost 1 base and 0 bases, there was a span of 18 bases. CDR3 length: 18 amino acids. CDR3 amino acids: CASSQVYGIRGNQETQYF. CDR3 coding DNA: TGCGCCAGCAGCCAAGTCTATGGTATTCGGGGAAACCAAGAGACCCAGTACTTC.

V usage is TRBV4-1 and J usage is TRBJ1-5, with D unclear. Germline CDR1 reads MGHRA; CDR2 reads YSYEKL. This CDR3 comprises 14 residues. The V end lost 0 bases, the J end lost 6 bases, and 9 bases lay between the germline ends. The CDR3 region has the DNA TGCGCCAGCAGCCAAGAACCGAATCGTCAGCCCCAGCATTTT. Amino acids: CASSQEPNRQPQHF.

CDR3 coding DNA: TGTGCCAGCAGCTTGCTGCGCGGGGGGGCCCAAGAGACCCAGTACTTC. Translation: CASSLLRGGAQETQYF. This chain joins TRBV5-6 and TRBJ2-5; TRBD2 aligns across 9 bases. CDR1 is SGHDT and CDR2 is YYEEEE in the germline V gene. The V segment lost 1 base and the J segment 1 base; nucleotides outside the gene matches: 5. The CDR3 contains 16 residues.

The sample holds a few counts of this clonotype. CDR3 sequence: CSVEGPGGDEQYF. CDR3 coding DNA: TGCAGCGTTGAAGGACCTGGGGGGGACGAGCAGTACTTC. The chain recombines TRBV29-1 with TRBJ2-7; 7 bases fit TRBD2. Trimming took 1 base from V and 5 from J; bases not matched to a gene: 5. Looked up from germline, CDR1 is SQVTM and CDR2 is ANQGSEA. CDR3 length: 13 amino acids.

This clonotype was counted only a few times. V and J are TRBV9 and TRBJ2-1; 8 bases agree with TRBD2. Germline V gives CDR1 SGDLS, CDR2 YYNGEE. V gave up 4 bases and J gave up 1 base; unmatched junction bases: 7. There are 16 residues in the CDR3. CDR3 sequence reads: CASSPGGARSYNEQFF. The DNA for the CDR3 is TGTGCCAGCAGCCCGGGGGGGGCCCGGTCCTACAATGAGCAGTTCTTC.

This sequence joins TRBV29-1 and TRBJ1-3; the D is unclear. V shed 4 bases and J shed 1 base, with 11 bases lying between them. Per germline, CDR1 SQVTM and CDR2 ANQGSEA. This CDR3 comprises 14 residues. The DNA of the CDR3 is TGCAGCGTTGGACTTGACGGTTCTGGAAACACCATATATTTT. It specifies CSVGLDGSGNTIYF.

This chain joins TRBV7-9 and TRBJ2-7; TRBD1 matches 8 bases. Germline V gene sequence: CDR1 SEHNR, CDR2 FQNEAQ (reference sequence). Losses at the gene ends were 4 bases for V and 5 bases for J; bases not matched to a gene: 10. The CDR3 extends over 15 amino acids. CDR3 sequence: CASSSRQGLQDEQYF. The CDR3 bases are TGTGCCAGCAGCTCGCGACAGGGGCTTCAGGACGAGCAGTACTTC. Complete variable domain (other parts from reference TRBV7-9 and TRBJ2-7): DTGVSQNPRHKITKRGQNVTFRCDPISEHNRLYWYRQTLGQGPEFLTYFQNEAQLEKSRLLSDRFSAERPKGSFSTLEIQRTEQGDSAMYLCASSSRQGLQDEQYFGPGTRLTVT.

The genes are TRBV10-3 and TRBJ2-3, with 9 bases aligning to TRBD2. Trimming cost V 5 bases and J 0 bases; bases outside gene matches: 6. Germline V gives CDR1 ENHRY, CDR2 SYGVKD. The length of the CDR3 is 16 residues. CDR3 sequence (DNA): TGTGCCATCAGTTATCCTAGCGGGACGAGCACAGATACGCAGTATTTT. This translates into CAISYPSGTSTDTQYF.

There are a few counts of this clonotype. The junction departs from the called germline gene at one end, perhaps through a read error. This chain uses TRBV6-5 with TRBJ2-7, with D tentatively TRBD1 (6 bases). This CDR3 region has 15 residues. Germline-derived CDR1 and CDR2 are MNHEY and SVGAGI. CDR3 coding DNA: TGTGCCAGCAGCTACTCAGGGGTATCAGCGTGGGAGCAGTACTTC. Translated, it gives CASSYSGVSAWEQYF.

The chain uses TRBV28 and TRBJ2-5; D is unclear. This CDR3 has 15 residues. Trimming took off 3 bases at V and 2 bases at J, with 13 bases between the two ends. Germline V gene data show CDR1 as MDHEN and CDR2 as SYDVKM. As DNA, the CDR3 is TGTGCCAGCAGTTTGGCGGTGGCCCTACAAGAGACCCAGTACTTC. Residues: CASSLAVALQETQYF.

CDR3 loop: CASSASYGGGVNEQFF. CDR3 DNA: TGTGCCAGCAGCGCTTCTTATGGCGGGGGGGTAAATGAGCAGTTCTTC. The chain combines TRBV9 with TRBJ2-1; 9 positions match TRBD2. The V gene's germline CDR1 is SGDLS and CDR2 YYNGEE. The CDR3 is made up of 16 amino acids. The V segment lost 3 bases and the J segment 7 bases; nucleotides outside the gene matches: 11.

This clonotype occurred a few times. J is TRBJ1-1 and V is TRBV29-1; 8 bases are a match to TRBD1. This CDR3 has 13 residues. The V segment lost 6 bases and the J segment 11 bases; nucleotides outside the gene matches: 14. In germline, CDR1 is SQVTM, CDR2 ANQGSEA. CDR3 in amino acids: CSVVYGQGMEAFF. The CDR3 nucleotides read TGCAGCGTCGTTTACGGACAGGGTATGGAGGCTTTCTTT.

In its sample, this clonotype was seen once. The J gene is TRBJ2-5, the V gene TRBV24-1; 10 nucleotides align to TRBD1. Germline CDR1 and CDR2: KGHDR and SFDVKD. The CDR3 length is 16 residues. With V trimmed by 4 bases and J by 6 bases, 10 bases remained unmatched. CDR3 sequence: CATSETKTGGLQTQYF. DNA for the CDR3: TGTGCCACCAGTGAAACCAAGACAGGGGGCCTACAGACCCAGTACTTC.

V is TRBV11-2 and J is TRBJ2-3; possible D gene TRBD2, 5 bases. The ends were cut back, 6 bases at V and 5 bases at J, with 24 bases in the middle. This CDR3 has 17 residues. The V gene's germline CDR1 is SGHAT and CDR2 FQNNGV. The CDR3 spells CASRPQEAGFRGDTQYF. The CDR3 region has the DNA TGTGCCAGCAGGCCTCAAGAGGCAGGTTTCCGGGGAGATACGCAGTATTTT.